Listed here is a single TCR beta chain. Its specificity is unknown. The data stem from a study of CD8+ T cells in alopecia areata. Treatment here: oral pan-JAK inhibitor, 5-10 mg twice daily. Study-level points and caveats: Tofacitinib significantly lowered scalp clonality and expanded CD8+ clones among the top 100.

CDR3 size: 16 residues. From germline, CDR1 is SGHDT and CDR2 YYEEEE. With 4 bases removed from V and 0 bases from J, the gap between germline ends came to 16 bases. Extraction of RNA preceded its reverse transcription into cDNA, which served as the sequencing template. The protocol was immunoSEQ multiplex PCR, while the TCRdb copy is restricted to in-frame clones and leaves out a portion. The sample holds 75,000 to 85,000 clones; around 61% are singletons and the top ten take less than 25%. This chain uses TRBV5-6 with TRBJ1-2; no clear D gene. Here the sequenced sample was CD8+ T cells sorted from blood, taken at week 24, from a patient treated with tofacitinib. This sequence originates from a human donor with alopecia areata. The CDR3 DNA follows: TGTGCCAGCAGCACCGCCCCAAGGGTAGCTAACTATGGCTACACCTTC. The encoded protein is CASSTAPRVANYGYTF.